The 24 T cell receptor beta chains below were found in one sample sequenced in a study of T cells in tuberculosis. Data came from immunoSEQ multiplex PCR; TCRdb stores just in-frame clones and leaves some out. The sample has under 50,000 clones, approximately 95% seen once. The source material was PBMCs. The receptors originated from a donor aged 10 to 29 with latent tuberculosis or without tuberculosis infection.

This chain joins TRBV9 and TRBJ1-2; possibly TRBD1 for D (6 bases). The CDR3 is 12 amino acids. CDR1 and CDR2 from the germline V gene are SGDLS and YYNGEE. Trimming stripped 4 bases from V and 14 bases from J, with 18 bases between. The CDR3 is CASSFRQAGLTF. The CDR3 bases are TGTGCCAGCAGCTTTCGACAGGCCGGTCTAACCTTC. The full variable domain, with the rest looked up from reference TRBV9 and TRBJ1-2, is DSGVTQTPKHLITATGQRVTLRCSPRSGDLSVYWYQQSLDQGLQFLIQYYNGEERAKGNILERFSAQQFPDLHSELNLSSLELGDSALYFCASSFRQAGLTFGSGTRLTVV.

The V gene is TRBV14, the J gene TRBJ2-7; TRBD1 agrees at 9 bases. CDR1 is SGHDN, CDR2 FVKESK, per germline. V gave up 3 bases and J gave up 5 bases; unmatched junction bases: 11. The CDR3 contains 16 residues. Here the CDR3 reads CASSHIPGTGRHEQYF. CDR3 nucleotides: TGTGCCAGCAGCCATATACCCGGGACAGGGCGCCACGAGCAGTACTTC.

The DNA of the CDR3 is TGTGCCAGCAGTTTAGGGCGGGAGGGTCTGTATTTT. It specifies CASSLGREGLYF. The V call is TRBV27, the J call TRBJ2-3, with 9 bases aligning to TRBD2. Losses at the gene ends were 2 bases for V and 14 bases for J; bases not matched to a gene: 5. The CDR3 length is 12 residues. Germline lookup yields CDR1 MNHEY and CDR2 SMNVEV (reference sequence).

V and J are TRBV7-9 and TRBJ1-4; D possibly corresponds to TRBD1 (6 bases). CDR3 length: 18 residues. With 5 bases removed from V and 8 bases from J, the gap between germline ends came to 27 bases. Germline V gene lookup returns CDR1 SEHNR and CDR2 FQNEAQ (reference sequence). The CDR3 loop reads CASSLGIEGGHLREKLFF. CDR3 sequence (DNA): TGTGCCAGCAGCCTCGGGATCGAAGGGGGACATCTACGAGAAAAACTGTTTTTT. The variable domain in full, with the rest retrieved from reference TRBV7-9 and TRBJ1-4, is DTGVSQNPRHKITKRGQNVTFRCDPISEHNRLYWYRQTLGQGPEFLTYFQNEAQLEKSRLLSDRFSAERPKGSFSTLEIQRTEQGDSAMYLCASSLGIEGGHLREKLFFGSGTQLSVL.

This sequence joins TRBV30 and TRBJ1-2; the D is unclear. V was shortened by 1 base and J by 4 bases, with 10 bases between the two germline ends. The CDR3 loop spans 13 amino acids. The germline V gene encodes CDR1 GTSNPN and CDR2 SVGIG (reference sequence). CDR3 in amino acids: CAWSGENGYGYTF. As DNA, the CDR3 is TGTGCCTGGAGTGGAGAGAATGGCTATGGCTACACCTTC.

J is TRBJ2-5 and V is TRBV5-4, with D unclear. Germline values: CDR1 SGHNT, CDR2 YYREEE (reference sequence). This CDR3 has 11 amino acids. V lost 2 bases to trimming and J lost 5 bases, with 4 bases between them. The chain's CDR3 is CASSFAETQYF. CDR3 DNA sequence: TGTGCCAGCAGCTTTGCGGAGACCCAGTACTTC. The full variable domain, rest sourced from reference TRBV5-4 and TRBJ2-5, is ETGVTQSPTHLIKTRGQQVTLRCSSQSGHNTVSWYQQALGQGPQFIFQYYREEENGRGNFPPRFSGLQFPNYSSELNVNALELDDSALYLCASSFAETQYFGPGTRLLVL.

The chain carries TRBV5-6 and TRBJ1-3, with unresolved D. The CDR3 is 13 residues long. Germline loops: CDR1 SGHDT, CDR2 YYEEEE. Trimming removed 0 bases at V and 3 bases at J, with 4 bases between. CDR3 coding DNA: TGTGCCAGCAGCTTGGCCGTTGGAAACACCATATATTTT. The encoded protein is CASSLAVGNTIYF.

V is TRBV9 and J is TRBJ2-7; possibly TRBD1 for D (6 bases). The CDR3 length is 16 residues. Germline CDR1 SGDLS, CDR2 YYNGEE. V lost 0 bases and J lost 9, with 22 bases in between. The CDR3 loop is CASSVGVSTGLIAQYF. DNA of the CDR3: TGTGCCAGCAGCGTAGGGGTCTCGACAGGTCTGATCGCGCAGTACTTC.

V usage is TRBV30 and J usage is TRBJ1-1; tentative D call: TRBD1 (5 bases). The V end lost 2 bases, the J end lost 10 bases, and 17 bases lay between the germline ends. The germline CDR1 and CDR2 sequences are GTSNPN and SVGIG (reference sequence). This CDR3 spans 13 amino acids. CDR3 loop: CAWSPSGDRGAFF. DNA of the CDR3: TGTGCCTGGAGTCCCTCGGGGGACCGTGGAGCTTTCTTT.

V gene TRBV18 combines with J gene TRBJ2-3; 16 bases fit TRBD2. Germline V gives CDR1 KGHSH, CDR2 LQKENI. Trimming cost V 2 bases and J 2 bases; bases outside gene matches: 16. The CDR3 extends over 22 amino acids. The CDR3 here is CASSPILKRGTSGGASTDTQYF. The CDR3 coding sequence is TGTGCCAGCTCACCAATCCTGAAGAGAGGGACTAGCGGGGGGGCCTCCACAGATACGCAGTATTTT.

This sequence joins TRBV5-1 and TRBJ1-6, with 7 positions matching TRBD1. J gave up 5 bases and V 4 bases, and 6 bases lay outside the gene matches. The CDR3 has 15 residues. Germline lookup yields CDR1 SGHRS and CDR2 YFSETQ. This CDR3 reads CASSGGTANNSPLHF. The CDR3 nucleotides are TGCGCCAGCAGCGGCGGGACAGCTAATAATTCACCCCTCCACTTT.

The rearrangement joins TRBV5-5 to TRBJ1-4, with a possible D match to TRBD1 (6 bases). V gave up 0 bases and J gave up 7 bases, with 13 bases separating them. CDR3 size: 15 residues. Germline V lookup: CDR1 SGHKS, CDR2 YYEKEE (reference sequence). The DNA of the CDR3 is TGTGCCAGCAGCTTGGAAGTCCCCAGGGGTGAAAAACTGTTTTTT. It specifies CASSLEVPRGEKLFF.

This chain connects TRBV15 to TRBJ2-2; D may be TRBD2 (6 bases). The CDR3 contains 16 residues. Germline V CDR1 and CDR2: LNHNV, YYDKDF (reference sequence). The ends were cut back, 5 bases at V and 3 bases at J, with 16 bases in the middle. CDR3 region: CATSFPGVGYTGELFF. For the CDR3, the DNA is TGTGCCACCAGCTTCCCGGGGGTCGGATACACCGGGGAGCTGTTTTTT.

This chain's CDR3 is CASRLGQGQETQYF. CDR3 coding DNA: TGCGCCAGCAGACTAGGACAGGGCCAAGAGACCCAGTACTTC. The chain employs TRBV4-1 and TRBJ2-5; 8 nucleotides agree with TRBD1. Germline V gives CDR1 MGHRA, CDR2 YSYEKL. V lost 6 bases, J lost 1 base, and 4 bases stayed unmatched. The CDR3 length is 14 residues.

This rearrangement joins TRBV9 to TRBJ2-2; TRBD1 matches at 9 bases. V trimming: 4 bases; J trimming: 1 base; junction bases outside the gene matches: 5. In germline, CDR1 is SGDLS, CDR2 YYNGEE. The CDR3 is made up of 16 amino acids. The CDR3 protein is CASSLGTGLNTGELFF. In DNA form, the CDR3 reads TGTGCCAGCAGCCTAGGGACAGGGCTGAACACCGGGGAGCTGTTTTTT.

CDR3 protein: CASSGGLGQETQYF. The CDR3 nucleotides are TGTGCCAGCAGTGGGGGACTGGGTCAAGAGACCCAGTACTTC. The chain couples TRBV25-1 to TRBJ2-5, with a weak D call TRBD2 (6 bases). Germline CDR1 is MGHDK and CDR2 is SYGVNS. Trimming removed 4 bases from V and 2 bases from J, with 11 bases in between. CDR3 length: 14 residues.

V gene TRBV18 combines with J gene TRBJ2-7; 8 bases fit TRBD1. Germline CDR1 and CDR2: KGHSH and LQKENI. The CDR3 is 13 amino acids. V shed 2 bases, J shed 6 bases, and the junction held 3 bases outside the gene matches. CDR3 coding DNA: TGTGCCAGCTCACCATTGACAGGGGCCGAGCAGTACTTC. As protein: CASSPLTGAEQYF.

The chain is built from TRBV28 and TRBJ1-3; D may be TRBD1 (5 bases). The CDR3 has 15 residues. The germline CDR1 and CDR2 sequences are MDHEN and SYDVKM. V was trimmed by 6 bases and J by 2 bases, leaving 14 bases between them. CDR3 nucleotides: TGTGCCAGCAGAGTTCCGGGGGAGGCTGGAAACACCATATATTTT. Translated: CASRVPGEAGNTIYF.

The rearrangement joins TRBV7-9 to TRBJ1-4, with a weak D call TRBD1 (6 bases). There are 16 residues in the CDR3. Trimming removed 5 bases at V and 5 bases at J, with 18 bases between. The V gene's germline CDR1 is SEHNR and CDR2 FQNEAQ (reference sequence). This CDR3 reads CASSQNTGQINEKLFF. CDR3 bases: TGTGCCAGCAGCCAAAATACAGGACAGATAAATGAAAAACTGTTTTTT.

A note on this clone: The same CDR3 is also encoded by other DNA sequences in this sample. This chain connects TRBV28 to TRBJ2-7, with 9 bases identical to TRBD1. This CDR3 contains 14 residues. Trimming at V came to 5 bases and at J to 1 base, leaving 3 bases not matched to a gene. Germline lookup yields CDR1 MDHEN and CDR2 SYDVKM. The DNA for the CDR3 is TGTGCCAGCAGTCTCGGACAGGGGTCCTACGAGCAGTACTTC. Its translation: CASSLGQGSYEQYF.

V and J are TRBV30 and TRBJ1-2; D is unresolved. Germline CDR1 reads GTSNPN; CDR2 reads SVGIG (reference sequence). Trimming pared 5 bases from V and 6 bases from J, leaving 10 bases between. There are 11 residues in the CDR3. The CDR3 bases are TGTGCCTGGTCCCCCGGGAATGGCTACACCTTC. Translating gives CAWSPGNGYTF.

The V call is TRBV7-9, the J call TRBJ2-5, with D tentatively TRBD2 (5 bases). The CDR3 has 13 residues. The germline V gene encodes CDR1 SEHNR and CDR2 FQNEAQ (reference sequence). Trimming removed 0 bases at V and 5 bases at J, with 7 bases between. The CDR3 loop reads CASSLAGVETQYF. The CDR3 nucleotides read TGTGCCAGCAGCTTAGCCGGGGTGGAGACCCAGTACTTC.

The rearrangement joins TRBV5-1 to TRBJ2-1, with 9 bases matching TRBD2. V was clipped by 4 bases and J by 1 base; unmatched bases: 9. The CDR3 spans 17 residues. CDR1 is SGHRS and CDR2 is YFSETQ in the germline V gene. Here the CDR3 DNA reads TGCGCCAGCAGCCGGGCAAGCGGGGGGACTTCCTACAATGAGCAGTTCTTC. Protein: CASSRASGGTSYNEQFF.

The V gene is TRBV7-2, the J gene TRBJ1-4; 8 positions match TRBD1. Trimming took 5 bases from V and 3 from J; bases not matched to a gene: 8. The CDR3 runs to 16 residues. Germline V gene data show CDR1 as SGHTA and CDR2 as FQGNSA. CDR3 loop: CASSPFAGGANEKLFF. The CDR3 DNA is TGTGCCAGCAGCCCATTCGCAGGGGGCGCTAATGAAAAACTGTTTTTT.